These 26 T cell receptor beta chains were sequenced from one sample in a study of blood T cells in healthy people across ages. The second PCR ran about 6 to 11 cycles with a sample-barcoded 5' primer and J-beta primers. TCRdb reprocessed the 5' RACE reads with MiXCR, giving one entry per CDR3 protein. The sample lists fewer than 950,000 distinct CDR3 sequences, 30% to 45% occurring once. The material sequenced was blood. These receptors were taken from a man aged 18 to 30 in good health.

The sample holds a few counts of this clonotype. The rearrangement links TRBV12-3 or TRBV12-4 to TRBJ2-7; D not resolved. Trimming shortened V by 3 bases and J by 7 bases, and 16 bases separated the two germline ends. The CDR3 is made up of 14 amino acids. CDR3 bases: TGTGCCAGCAGTTTTGGCGGTGCCTACAATGAGCAGTACTTC. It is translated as CASSFGGAYNEQYF.

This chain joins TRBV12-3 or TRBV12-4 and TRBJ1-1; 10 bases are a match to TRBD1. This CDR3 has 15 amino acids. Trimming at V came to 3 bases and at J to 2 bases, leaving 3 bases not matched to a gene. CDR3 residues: CASSFQTGGNTEAFF. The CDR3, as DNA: TGTGCCAGCAGTTTCCAGACAGGGGGCAACACTGAAGCTTTCTTT.

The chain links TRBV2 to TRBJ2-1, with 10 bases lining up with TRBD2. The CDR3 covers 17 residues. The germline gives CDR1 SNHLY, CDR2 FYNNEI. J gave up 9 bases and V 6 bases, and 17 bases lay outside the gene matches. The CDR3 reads CASRHGVVLAGISEQFF. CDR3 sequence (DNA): TGTGCCAGCAGGCATGGGGTAGTACTAGCGGGAATATCTGAGCAGTTCTTC.

CDR3 bases: TGTGCCAGCAGCTTACAACTAGCGTTACGAGCAGATACGCAGTATTTT. Its protein product is CASSLQLALRADTQYF. V gene TRBV7-2 combines with J gene TRBJ2-3; 7 nucleotides match TRBD2. V shed 2 bases, J shed 4 bases, and the junction held 9 bases outside the gene matches. This CDR3 comprises 16 residues. Germline lookup yields CDR1 SGHTA and CDR2 FQGNSA.

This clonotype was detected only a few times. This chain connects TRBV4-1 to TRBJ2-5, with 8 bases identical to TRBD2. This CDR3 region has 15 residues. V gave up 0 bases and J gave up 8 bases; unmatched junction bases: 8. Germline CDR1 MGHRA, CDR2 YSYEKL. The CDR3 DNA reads TGCGCCAGCAGCCAAGATCCCCTAGCGGGCCCAACCCAGTACTTC. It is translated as CASSQDPLAGPTQYF.

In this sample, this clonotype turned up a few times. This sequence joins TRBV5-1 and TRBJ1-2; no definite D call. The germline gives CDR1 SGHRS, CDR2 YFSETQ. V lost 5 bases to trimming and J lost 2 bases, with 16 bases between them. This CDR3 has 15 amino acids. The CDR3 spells CASRSGPEVNYGYTF. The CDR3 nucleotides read TGCGCCAGCAGGTCAGGACCGGAGGTAAACTATGGCTACACCTTC.

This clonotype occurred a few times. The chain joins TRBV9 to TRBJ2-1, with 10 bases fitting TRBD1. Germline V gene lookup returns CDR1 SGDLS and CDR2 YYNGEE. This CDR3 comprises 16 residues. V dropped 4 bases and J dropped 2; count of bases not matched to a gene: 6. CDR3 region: CASSPRTGGTYNEQFF. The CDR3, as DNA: TGTGCCAGCAGCCCTCGGACAGGGGGGACCTACAATGAGCAGTTCTTC. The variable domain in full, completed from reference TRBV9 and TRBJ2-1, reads DSGVTQTPKHLITATGQRVTLRCSPRSGDLSVYWYQQSLDQGLQFLIQYYNGEERAKGNILERFSAQQFPDLHSELNLSSLELGDSALYFCASSPRTGGTYNEQFFGPGTRLTVL.

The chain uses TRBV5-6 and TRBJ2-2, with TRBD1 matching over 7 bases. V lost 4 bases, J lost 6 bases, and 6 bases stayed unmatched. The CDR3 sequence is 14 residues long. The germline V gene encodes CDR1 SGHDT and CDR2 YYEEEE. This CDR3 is CASSHYRGSGELFF. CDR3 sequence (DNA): TGTGCCAGCAGCCATTACAGGGGATCCGGGGAGCTGTTTTTT.

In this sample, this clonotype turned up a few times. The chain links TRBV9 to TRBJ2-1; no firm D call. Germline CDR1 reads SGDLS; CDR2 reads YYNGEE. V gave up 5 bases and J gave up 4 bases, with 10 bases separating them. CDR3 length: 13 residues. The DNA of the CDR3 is TGTGCCAGCAGTGAGCTGGCATACAATGAGCAGTTCTTC. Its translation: CASSELAYNEQFF.

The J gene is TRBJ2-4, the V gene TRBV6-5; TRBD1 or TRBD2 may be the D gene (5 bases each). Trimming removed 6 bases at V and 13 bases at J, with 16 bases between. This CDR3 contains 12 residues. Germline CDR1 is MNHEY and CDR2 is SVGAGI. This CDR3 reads CASSRRGRRQYF. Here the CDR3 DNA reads TGTGCCAGCAGCCGCCGGGGCAGGCGGCAGTACTTC.

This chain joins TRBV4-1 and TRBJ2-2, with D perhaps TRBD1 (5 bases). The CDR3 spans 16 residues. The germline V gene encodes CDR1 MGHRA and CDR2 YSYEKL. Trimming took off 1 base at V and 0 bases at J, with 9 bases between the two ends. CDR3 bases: TGCGCCAGCAGCCAAGGGGTAGGGGCGAACACCGGGGAGCTGTTTTTT. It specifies CASSQGVGANTGELFF.

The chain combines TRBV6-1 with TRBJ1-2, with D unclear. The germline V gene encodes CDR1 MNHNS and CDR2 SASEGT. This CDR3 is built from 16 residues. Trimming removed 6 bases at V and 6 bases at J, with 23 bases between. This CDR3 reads CASRESSARRSDGYTF. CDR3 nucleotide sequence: TGTGCCAGCAGAGAATCCTCAGCTCGGCGGAGCGATGGCTACACCTTC.

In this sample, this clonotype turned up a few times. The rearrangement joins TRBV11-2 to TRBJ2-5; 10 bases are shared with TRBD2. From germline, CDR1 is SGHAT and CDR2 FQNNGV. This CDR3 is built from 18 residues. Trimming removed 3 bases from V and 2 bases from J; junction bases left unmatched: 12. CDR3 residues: CASSFGRLAGALQETQYF. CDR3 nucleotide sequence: TGTGCCAGCAGCTTCGGCAGGCTAGCGGGGGCCCTTCAAGAGACCCAGTACTTC.

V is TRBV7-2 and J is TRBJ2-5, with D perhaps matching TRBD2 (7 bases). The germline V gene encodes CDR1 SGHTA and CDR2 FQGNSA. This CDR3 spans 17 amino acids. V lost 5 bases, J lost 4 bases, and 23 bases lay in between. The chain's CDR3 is CASSPLGGASMVETQYF. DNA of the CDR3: TGTGCCAGCAGCCCCCTGGGGGGGGCGAGCATGGTAGAGACCCAGTACTTC.

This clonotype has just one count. The CDR3 sequence: CASRLRNRVQFF. The CDR3 DNA follows: TGTGCCAGCAGGTTAAGAAACAGAGTGCAGTTCTTC. J is TRBJ2-1 and V is TRBV28; D remains unclear. Trimming cost V 6 bases and J 12 bases, with 15 bases left between them. Germline loops: CDR1 MDHEN, CDR2 SYDVKM. The CDR3 sequence is 12 residues long.

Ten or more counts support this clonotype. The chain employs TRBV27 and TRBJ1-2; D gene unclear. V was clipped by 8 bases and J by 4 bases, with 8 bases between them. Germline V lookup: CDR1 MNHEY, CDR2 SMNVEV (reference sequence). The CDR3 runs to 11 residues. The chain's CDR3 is CASGTIYGYTF. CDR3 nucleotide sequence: TGTGCCAGCGGCACCATCTATGGCTACACCTTC.

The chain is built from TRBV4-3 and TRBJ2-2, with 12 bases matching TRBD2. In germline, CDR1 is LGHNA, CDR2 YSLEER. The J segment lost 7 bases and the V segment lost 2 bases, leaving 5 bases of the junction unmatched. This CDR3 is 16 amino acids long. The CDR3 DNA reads TGCGCCAGCAGCCAATATAGACTAGCGGGGGTCGGGGAGCTGTTTTTT. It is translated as CASSQYRLAGVGELFF.

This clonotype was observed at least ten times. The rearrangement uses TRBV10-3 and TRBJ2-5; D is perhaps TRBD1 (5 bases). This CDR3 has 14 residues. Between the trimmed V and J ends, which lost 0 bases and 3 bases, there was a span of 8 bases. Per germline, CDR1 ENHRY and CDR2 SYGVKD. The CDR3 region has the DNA TGTGCCATCAGTGAGTCGGGGCGAGAAGAGACCCAGTACTTC. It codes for CAISESGREETQYF.

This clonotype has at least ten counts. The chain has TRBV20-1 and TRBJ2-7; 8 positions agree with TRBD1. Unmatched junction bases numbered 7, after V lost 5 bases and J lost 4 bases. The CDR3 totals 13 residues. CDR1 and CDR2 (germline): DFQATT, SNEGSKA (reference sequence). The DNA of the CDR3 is TGCAGTGCTCTCCGGGACAGGACTTACGAGCAGTACTTC. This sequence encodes CSALRDRTYEQYF.

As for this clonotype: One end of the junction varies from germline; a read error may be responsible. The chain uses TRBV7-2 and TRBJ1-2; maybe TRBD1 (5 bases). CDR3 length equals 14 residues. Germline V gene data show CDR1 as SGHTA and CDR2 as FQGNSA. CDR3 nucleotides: TGTGTCAGCAGCTCCCCCGACAGTCGGGGGGGCTACACCTTC. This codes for CVSSSPDSRGGYTF.

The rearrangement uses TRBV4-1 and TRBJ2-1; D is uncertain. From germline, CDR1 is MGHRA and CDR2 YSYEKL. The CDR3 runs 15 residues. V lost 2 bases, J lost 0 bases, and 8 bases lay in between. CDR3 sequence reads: CASSQLFSSYNEQFF. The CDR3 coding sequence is TGCGCCAGCAGCCAACTGTTCAGCTCCTACAATGAGCAGTTCTTC.

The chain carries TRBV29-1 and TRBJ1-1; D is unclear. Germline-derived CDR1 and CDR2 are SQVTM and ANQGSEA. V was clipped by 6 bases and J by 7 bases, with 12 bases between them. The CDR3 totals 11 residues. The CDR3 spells CSVLRGIEAFF. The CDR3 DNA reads TGCAGCGTCCTCCGGGGAATTGAAGCTTTCTTT.

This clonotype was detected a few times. For the CDR3, the DNA is TGTGCCAGCAGAACAGGGGGCCCCATGAACACTGAAGCTTTCTTT. It yields the protein CASRTGGPMNTEAFF. V is TRBV12-3 or TRBV12-4 and J is TRBJ1-1, with 9 bases matching TRBD1. The V and J ends lost 6 bases and 0 bases, in that order; junction bases with no gene match: 5. The CDR3 is 15 residues long.

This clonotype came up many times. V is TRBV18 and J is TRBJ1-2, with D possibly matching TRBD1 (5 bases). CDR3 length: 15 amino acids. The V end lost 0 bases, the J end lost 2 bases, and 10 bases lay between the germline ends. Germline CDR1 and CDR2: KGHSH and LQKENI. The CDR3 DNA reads TGTGCCAGCTCACCACCGTCAGGGAGCAACTATGGCTACACCTTC. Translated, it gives CASSPPSGSNYGYTF.

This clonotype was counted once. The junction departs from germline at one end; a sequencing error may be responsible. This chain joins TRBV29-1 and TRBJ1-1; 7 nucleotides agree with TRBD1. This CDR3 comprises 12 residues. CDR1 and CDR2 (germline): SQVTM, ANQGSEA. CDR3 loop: CSVTGVNTEAFF. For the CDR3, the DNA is TGTAGCGTCACAGGGGTGAACACTGAAGCTTTCTTT.

This chain's CDR3 is CASSVEPSGVYEQYF. DNA of the CDR3: TGTGCCAGCAGCGTAGAGCCTAGCGGGGTGTACGAGCAGTACTTC. This chain uses TRBV9 with TRBJ2-7, with 9 bases fitting TRBD2. The ends lost 0 bases at V and 4 bases at J; junction bases unmatched: 5. This CDR3 has 15 residues. Germline CDR1 is SGDLS and CDR2 is YYNGEE.